These 25 T cell receptor beta chains were sequenced from one sample in a study of neurological immune-mediated disorders. TCRdb passed the 5' RACE reads through MiXCR, listing each CDR3 protein once. The top ten hold around 1.3% of the sample, which has around 47,000 distinct CDR3 sequences, approximately 11% seen once. Sequenced input: PBMCs. The source of these receptors is a female donor in good health.

Ten or more counts support this clonotype. CDR3 sequence reads: CARNLVGVRADTQYF. CDR3 in DNA: TGTGCCAGAAATCTAGTGGGCGTGAGGGCAGATACGCAGTATTTT. This chain connects TRBV6-5 to TRBJ2-3, with TRBD2 as a possible D gene (5 bases). The CDR3 is 15 amino acids. V gave up 9 bases and J gave up 4 bases, with 20 bases separating them. CDR1 is MNHEY, CDR2 SVGAGI, per germline.

In its sample, this clonotype was seen many times. V usage is TRBV7-3 and J usage is TRBJ2-3; D ambiguous. CDR3 length equals 14 residues. The V gene's germline CDR1 is SGHTA and CDR2 FQGTGA. V was cut by 1 base and J by 2 bases, with 7 bases left in between. The CDR3 DNA sequence: TGTGCCAGCAGCTTAAATCCCGCCACAGATACGCAGTATTTT. Translation gives CASSLNPATDTQYF.

On this clonotype: A much larger clone lies a single base off, so this may be a read error. V is TRBV28 and J is TRBJ2-1; tentatively, D is TRBD2 (6 bases). The V end lost 7 bases, the J end lost 8 bases, and 18 bases lay between the germline ends. The germline V gene encodes CDR1 MDHEN and CDR2 SYDVKM. This CDR3 spans 14 amino acids. CDR3 sequence (DNA): TGTGCCAGCAAAGCTGGTTGGGGGGTCGATGAGCAGTTCTTC. Translating it yields CASKAGWGVDEQFF.

This clonotype has at least ten counts. This rearrangement joins TRBV6-2 or TRBV6-3 to TRBJ1-2; 7 bases are a match to TRBD1. Trimming removed 4 bases from V and 4 bases from J; junction bases left unmatched: 6. CDR3 length equals 14 residues. CDR1 and CDR2 from the germline V gene are MNHEY and SVGEGT. CDR3 protein: CASSSPGQPYGYTF. The CDR3 nucleotides are TGTGCCAGCAGTTCACCGGGACAGCCCTATGGCTACACCTTC.

Many counts were recorded for this clonotype. The chain is built from TRBV7-9 and TRBJ2-3, with D perhaps TRBD2 (6 bases). Trimming left V 7 bases short and J 4 bases short, with 24 bases between. The CDR3 is 17 amino acids. Germline CDR1 reads SEHNR; CDR2 reads FQNEAQ (reference sequence). This chain's CDR3 is CASTSPALGGGADTQYF. The CDR3 nucleotides read TGTGCCAGCACCTCCCCCGCCCTTGGGGGAGGCGCAGATACGCAGTATTTT.

This clonotype was seen only a few times. A much larger clone is a single base away; this may be a read error. The chain couples TRBV20-1 to TRBJ1-6; D remains unclear. Germline assignment: CDR1 DFQATT and CDR2 SNEGSKA (reference sequence). The length of the CDR3 is 13 residues. The CDR3 bases are TGCGGTGCTAGTAGTCAGAATAATTCACCCCTCCACTTT. Translation: CGASSQNNSPLHF.

In its sample, this clonotype was seen many times. The chain joins TRBV18 to TRBJ2-7, with D unclear. V was clipped by 2 bases and J by 0 bases, with 11 bases between them. CDR3 size: 15 residues. The germline V gene has CDR1 KGHSH and CDR2 LQKENI. The CDR3 region has the DNA TGTGCCAGCTCACCAGTCGGGCAGCACTCCTACGAGCAGTACTTC. Protein product: CASSPVGQHSYEQYF. The variable domain in full, completed from reference TRBV18 and TRBJ2-7, reads NAGVMQNPRHLVRRRGQEARLRCSPMKGHSHVYWYRQLPEEGLKFMVYLQKENIIDESGMPKERFSAEFPKEGPSILRIQQVVRGDSAAYFCASSPVGQHSYEQYFGPGTRLTVT.

The chain recombines TRBV6-5 with TRBJ2-1; D not resolved. The CDR3 runs to 13 residues. V was pared by 9 bases and J by 0 bases, with 9 bases between. CDR1 is MNHEY and CDR2 is SVGAGI in the germline V gene. CDR3 region: CASRARSYNEQFF. DNA for the CDR3: TGTGCCAGTCGAGCCCGCTCCTACAATGAGCAGTTCTTC.

Points on this clonotype: A read error is possible here, since a much larger clone lies one base away. J is TRBJ2-5 and V is TRBV2; TRBD2 aligns across 12 bases. This CDR3 contains 15 residues. Trimming removed 6 bases from V and 3 bases from J; junction bases left unmatched: 5. Germline values: CDR1 SNHLY, CDR2 FYNNEI. The CDR3 loop is CASRKWTSGEETQYF. For the CDR3, the DNA is TGTGCCAGCAGAAAATGGACTAGCGGGGAAGAGACCCAGTACTTC.

This clonotype has a count of ten or more. The genes are TRBV7-8 and TRBJ2-7, with D perhaps matching TRBD1 (6 bases). The CDR3 totals 14 residues. V lost 5 bases to trimming and J lost 2 bases, with 13 bases between them. Germline V CDR1 and CDR2: SGHVS, FQNEAQ. The CDR3 DNA reads as TGTGCCAGCAGCACTCAATCAGGGGCCTACGAGCAGTACTTC. Translated: CASSTQSGAYEQYF.

The table lists this clonotype with many counts. J is TRBJ2-7 and V is TRBV5-1; D is uncertain. Germline V gene data show CDR1 as SGHRS and CDR2 as YFSETQ. CDR3 length equals 13 residues. Trimming pared 0 bases from V and 1 base from J, leaving 5 bases between. CDR3 sequence reads: CASSLDGSYEQYF. CDR3 bases: TGCGCCAGCAGCTTGGACGGATCCTACGAGCAGTACTTC.

This clonotype was seen at least ten times. The rearrangement uses TRBV6-5 and TRBJ1-5, with unresolved D. The CDR3 is 14 amino acids. From germline, CDR1 is MNHEY and CDR2 SVGAGI. Trimming cost V 4 bases and J 3 bases, with 10 bases left between them. CDR3 DNA sequence: TGTGCCAGCAGTTCAAACAGACCCAATCAGCCCCAGCATTTT. Translated, it gives CASSSNRPNQPQHF.

The rearrangement uses TRBV30 and TRBJ2-7, with D uncertain. The germline V and J ends were trimmed by 3 bases and 7 bases, with 10 bases remaining between them. Germline V gives CDR1 GTSNPN, CDR2 SVGIG (reference sequence). The CDR3 totals 11 residues. The CDR3, as DNA: TGTGCCTGGAGCACTCAGGCAGAGCAGTACTTC. Amino acids: CAWSTQAEQYF.

The sample holds many counts of this clonotype. This chain links TRBV7-9 with TRBJ2-5; perhaps D is TRBD1 or TRBD2 (6 bases each). V lost 7 bases and J lost 5, with 17 bases in between. From germline, CDR1 is SEHNR and CDR2 FQNEAQ (reference sequence). CDR3 length: 14 residues. CDR3 amino acids: CASKSGGGEETQYF. The CDR3 bases are TGTGCCAGCAAATCTGGAGGGGGTGAGGAGACCCAGTACTTC.

This clonotype was recorded many times. The rearrangement links TRBV7-2 to TRBJ2-1; D is uncertain. This CDR3 is built from 12 residues. From germline, CDR1 is SGHTA and CDR2 FQGNSA. V was cut by 0 bases and J by 10 bases, with 7 bases left in between. CDR3 in amino acids: CASSLAVGEQFF. CDR3 coding DNA: TGTGCCAGCAGCTTAGCGGTAGGGGAGCAGTTCTTC.

At least ten counts were recorded for this clonotype. The genes are TRBV25-1 and TRBJ2-2, with 9 nucleotides matching TRBD1. Trimming cost V 3 bases and J 7 bases; bases outside gene matches: 3. Germline V gives CDR1 MGHDK, CDR2 SYGVNS. This CDR3 has 14 residues. The CDR3 sequence is CASSDGQGIGELFF. CDR3 DNA sequence: TGTGCCAGCAGTGACGGACAGGGGATCGGGGAGCTGTTTTTT.

This clonotype was recorded many times. This chain uses TRBV10-3 with TRBJ2-6; D possibly corresponds to TRBD2 (6 bases). Germline lookup yields CDR1 ENHRY and CDR2 SYGVKD. Trimming removed 11 bases at V and 3 bases at J, with 14 bases between. The CDR3 is made up of 14 amino acids. The CDR3 bases are TGTGCCGCCTGGGACGGGAGTGGGGCCAACGTCCTGACTTTC. Its protein product is CAAWDGSGANVLTF.

This chain links TRBV5-5 with TRBJ2-6, with 13 bases aligning to TRBD2. Germline CDR1 and CDR2: SGHKS and YYEKEE (reference sequence). J was trimmed by 0 bases and V by 4 bases; bases with no gene match: 10. The CDR3 extends over 20 amino acids. The CDR3 coding sequence is TGTGCCAGCAGCACAAGACTAGCGGGGGGCCCCATCTCTGGGGCCAACGTCCTGACTTTC. Protein sequence: CASSTRLAGGPISGANVLTF.

This clonotype was detected many times. The chain links TRBV7-3 to TRBJ1-6; weak D call: TRBD1 (5 bases). The CDR3 covers 15 residues. V dropped 2 bases and J dropped 7 bases, with 12 bases sitting between them. The V gene's germline CDR1 is SGHTA and CDR2 FQGTGA. This chain's CDR3 is CASSLLGQINSPLHF. The CDR3 nucleotides read TGTGCCAGCAGCTTATTAGGACAAATCAATTCACCCCTCCACTTT.

This clonotype was seen ten or more times. The rearrangement uses TRBV5-1 and TRBJ1-1; D possibly corresponds to TRBD1 (6 bases). Germline V gene lookup returns CDR1 SGHRS and CDR2 YFSETQ. V was shortened by 4 bases and J by 5 bases, with 12 bases between the two germline ends. The CDR3 length is 13 residues. As DNA, the CDR3 is TGCGCCAGCAGCCCGAGGACAGATACTGAAGCTTTCTTT. This encodes CASSPRTDTEAFF.

This clonotype was observed a handful of times. The CDR3 here is CASSLLNEQFF. The DNA of the CDR3 is TGTGCCAGCAGCTTACTTAATGAGCAGTTCTTC. The gene calls are TRBV7-2 and TRBJ2-1; D gene unclear. The CDR3 covers 11 residues. V lost 2 bases and J 7 bases, leaving 3 bases between the germline ends. Germline values: CDR1 SGHTA, CDR2 FQGNSA.

The sample holds a few counts of this clonotype. This rearrangement joins TRBV27 to TRBJ2-1; D ambiguous. The CDR3 consists of 12 residues. V was cut by 3 bases and J by 10 bases, with 10 bases left in between. The germline gives CDR1 MNHEY, CDR2 SMNVEV (reference sequence). This chain's CDR3 is CASSLYGNEQFF. CDR3 nucleotides: TGTGCCAGCAGTTTGTACGGCAACGAGCAGTTCTTC.

In its sample, this clonotype was seen many times. This chain uses TRBV10-3 with TRBJ2-7; 8 bases are shared with TRBD2. This CDR3 is built from 17 residues. Germline V lookup: CDR1 ENHRY, CDR2 SYGVKD. Losses at the gene ends were 6 bases for V and 5 bases for J; bases not matched to a gene: 18. DNA for the CDR3: TGTGCCATCAGCCTCACGGGGGGGGGAGGGCTTCGGGACGAGCAGTACTTC. Protein product: CAISLTGGGGLRDEQYF.

Remarks on this clonotype: Its ends do not fully match the called genes, so a read error is possible. This CDR3 reads CATTHQGQDTQYF. The CDR3, as DNA: TGTGCCACTACTCACCAGGGCCAAGATACGCAATATTTT. The chain has TRBV18 and TRBJ2-3, with D possibly TRBD1 on 5 matching bases. There are 13 residues in the CDR3. Germline loops: CDR1 KGHSH, CDR2 LQKENI.

This clonotype was seen at least ten times. The chain is built from TRBV20-1 and TRBJ2-3; TRBD2 agrees at 7 bases. J gave up 2 bases and V 5 bases, and 13 bases lay outside the gene matches. The CDR3 has 16 residues. Germline CDR1 reads DFQATT; CDR2 reads SNEGSKA (reference sequence). The CDR3 region has the DNA TGCAGTGCTCCTTCGGGGCGGGGGACCTTCACAGATACGCAGTATTTT. This sequence encodes CSAPSGRGTFTDTQYF.